Given below is one T cell receptor (beta chain) in context. This record comes from a study of blood T cell repertoires in COVID-19. On the study more broadly: Whether acute or convalescent, the COVID-19 samples came from the United States, Italy and Spain. Nucleic acid was either cDNA or gDNA, and it came from T cells, B-cell-depleted T cells, or PBMCs.

In the original processing: Amplification of reference gene primers provided the estimated nucleated cell counts. The repertoire was sequenced with immunoSEQ multiplex PCR; TCRdb's copy has only in-frame clones and lacks some. That table is the source of V, J and clone size, and D and trimming were worked out from the DNA. Of 300,000 to 450,000 clones listed, 85% are singletons. V was cut by 0 bases and J by 7 bases, with 12 bases left in between. CDR1 is KGHSH, CDR2 LQKENI, per germline. The CDR3 runs 14 residues. The source of this sequence is a woman younger than 30 with acute or convalescent COVID-19. This chain joins TRBV18 and TRBJ1-1; D ambiguous. Material for sequencing was peripheral blood. The CDR3 protein is CASSPPGSRGEAFF. The DNA of the CDR3 is TGTGCCAGCTCACCACCCGGGTCCCGAGGTGAAGCTTTCTTT.